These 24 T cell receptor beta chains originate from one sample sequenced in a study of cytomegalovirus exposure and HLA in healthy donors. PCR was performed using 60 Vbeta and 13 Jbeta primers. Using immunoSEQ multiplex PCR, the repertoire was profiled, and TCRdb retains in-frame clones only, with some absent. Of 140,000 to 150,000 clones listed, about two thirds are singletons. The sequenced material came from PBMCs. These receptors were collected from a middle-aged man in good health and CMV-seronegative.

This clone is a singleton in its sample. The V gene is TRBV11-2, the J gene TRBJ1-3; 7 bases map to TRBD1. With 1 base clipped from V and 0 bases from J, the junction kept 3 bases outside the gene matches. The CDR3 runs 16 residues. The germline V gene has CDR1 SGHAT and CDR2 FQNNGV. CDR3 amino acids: CASSLVTGVSGNTIYF. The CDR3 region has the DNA TGTGCCAGCAGCTTAGTAACAGGGGTCTCTGGAAACACCATATATTTT.

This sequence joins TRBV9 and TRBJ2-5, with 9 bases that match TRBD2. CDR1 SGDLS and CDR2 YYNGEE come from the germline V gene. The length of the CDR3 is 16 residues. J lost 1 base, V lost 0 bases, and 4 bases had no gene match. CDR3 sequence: CASSVGPSGIQETQYF. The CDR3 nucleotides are TGTGCCAGCAGCGTAGGGCCTAGCGGGATCCAAGAGACCCAGTACTTC. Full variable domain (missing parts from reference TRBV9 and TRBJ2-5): DSGVTQTPKHLITATGQRVTLRCSPRSGDLSVYWYQQSLDQGLQFLIQYYNGEERAKGNILERFSAQQFPDLHSELNLSSLELGDSALYFCASSVGPSGIQETQYFGPGTRLLVL.

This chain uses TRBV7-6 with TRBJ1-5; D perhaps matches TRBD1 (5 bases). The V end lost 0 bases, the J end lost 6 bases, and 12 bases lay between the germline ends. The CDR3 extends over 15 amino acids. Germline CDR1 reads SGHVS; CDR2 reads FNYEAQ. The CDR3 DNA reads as TGTGCCAGCAGCTTAGCATTGGGGGGGGGTCAGCCCCAGCATTTT. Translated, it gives CASSLALGGGQPQHF.

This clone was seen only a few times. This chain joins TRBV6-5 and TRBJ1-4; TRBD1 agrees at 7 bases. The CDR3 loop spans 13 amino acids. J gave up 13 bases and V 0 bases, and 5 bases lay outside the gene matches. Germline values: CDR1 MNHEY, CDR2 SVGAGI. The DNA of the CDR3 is TGTGCCAGCAGTTACTCGAACAGGGGCGGACTGTTTTTT. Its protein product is CASSYSNRGGLFF.

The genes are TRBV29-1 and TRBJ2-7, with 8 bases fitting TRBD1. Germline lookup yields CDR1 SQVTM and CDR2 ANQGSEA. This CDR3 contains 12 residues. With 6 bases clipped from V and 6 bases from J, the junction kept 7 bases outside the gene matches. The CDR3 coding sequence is TGCAGCGTGGGACAGGACCCTCTCGAGCAGTACTTC. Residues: CSVGQDPLEQYF.

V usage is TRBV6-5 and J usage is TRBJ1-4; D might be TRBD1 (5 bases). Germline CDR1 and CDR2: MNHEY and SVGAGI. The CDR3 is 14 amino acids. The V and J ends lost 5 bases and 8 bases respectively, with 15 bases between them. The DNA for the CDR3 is TGTGCCAGCAGTCCCCCGGGGGAAGGGGAAAAACTGTTTTTT. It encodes CASSPPGEGEKLFF.

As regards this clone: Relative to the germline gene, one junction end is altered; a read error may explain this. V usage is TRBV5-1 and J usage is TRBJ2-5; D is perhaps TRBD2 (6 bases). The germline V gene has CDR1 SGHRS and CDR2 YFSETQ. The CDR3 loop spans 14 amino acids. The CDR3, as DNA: TGCGCCAGCGGCTTAACCGGGAGCCAAGAGACCCAGTACTTC. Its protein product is CASGLTGSQETQYF.

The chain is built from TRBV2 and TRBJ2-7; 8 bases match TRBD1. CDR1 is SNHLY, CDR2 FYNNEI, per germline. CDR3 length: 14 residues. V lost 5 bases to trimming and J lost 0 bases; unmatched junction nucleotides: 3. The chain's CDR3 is CASSSGTGSYEQYF. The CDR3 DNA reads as TGTGCCAGCAGTTCCGGGACAGGCTCCTACGAGCAGTACTTC.

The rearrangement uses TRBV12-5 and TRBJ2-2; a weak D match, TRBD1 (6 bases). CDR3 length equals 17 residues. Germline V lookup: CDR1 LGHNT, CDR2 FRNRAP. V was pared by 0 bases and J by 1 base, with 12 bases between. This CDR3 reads CASGLVPVRGNTGELFF. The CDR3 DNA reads TGTGCTAGTGGTTTGGTACCCGTCAGGGGGAACACCGGGGAGCTGTTTTTT.

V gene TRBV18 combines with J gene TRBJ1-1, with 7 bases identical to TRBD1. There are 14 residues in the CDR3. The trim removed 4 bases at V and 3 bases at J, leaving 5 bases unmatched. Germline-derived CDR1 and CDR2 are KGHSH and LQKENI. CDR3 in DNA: TGTGCCAGCTCACAGTCGACAGGGCACACTGAAGCTTTCTTT. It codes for CASSQSTGHTEAFF.

This CDR3 reads CASSSPPYARWGLGTGDEQYF. Here the CDR3 DNA reads TGTGCCAGCAGTTCCCCCCCATACGCTCGCTGGGGGCTCGGGACAGGGGACGAGCAGTACTTC. The V call is TRBV28, the J call TRBJ2-7; TRBD1 matches 10 bases. Germline V lookup: CDR1 MDHEN, CDR2 SYDVKM. The CDR3 totals 21 residues. Trimming took 4 bases from V and 5 from J; bases not matched to a gene: 26.

Here the CDR3 DNA reads TGCACCAGCAGCCAAGGGTCGGGGGTAAACTATGGCTACACCTTC. Its translation is CTSSQGSGVNYGYTF. The rearrangement joins TRBV1 to TRBJ1-2. TRBV1 is a recognized pseudogene. The CDR3 runs to 15 residues.

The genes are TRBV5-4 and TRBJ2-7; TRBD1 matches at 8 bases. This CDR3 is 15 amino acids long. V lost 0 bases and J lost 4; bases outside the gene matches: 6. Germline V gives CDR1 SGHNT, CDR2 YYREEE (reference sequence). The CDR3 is CASSLERTGRYEQYF. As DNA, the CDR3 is TGTGCCAGCAGCTTGGAACGGACAGGGCGGTACGAGCAGTACTTC. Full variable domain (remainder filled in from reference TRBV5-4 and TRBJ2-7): ETGVTQSPTHLIKTRGQQVTLRCSSQSGHNTVSWYQQALGQGPQFIFQYYREEENGRGNFPPRFSGLQFPNYSSELNVNALELDDSALYLCASSLERTGRYEQYFGPGTRLTVT.

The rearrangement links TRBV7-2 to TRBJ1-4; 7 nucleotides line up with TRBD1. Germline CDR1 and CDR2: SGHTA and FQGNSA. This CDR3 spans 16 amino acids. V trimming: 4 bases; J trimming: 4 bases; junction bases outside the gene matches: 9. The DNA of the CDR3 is TGTGCCAGCAGCTCCAATACAGGGGTCTTTAATGAAAAACTGTTTTTT. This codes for CASSSNTGVFNEKLFF.

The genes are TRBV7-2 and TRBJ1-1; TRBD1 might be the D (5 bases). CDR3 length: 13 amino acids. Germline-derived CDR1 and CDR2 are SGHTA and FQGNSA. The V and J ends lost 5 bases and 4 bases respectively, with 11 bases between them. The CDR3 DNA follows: TGTGCCAGCAGCCTCGGGGGAGGCACTGAAGCTTTCTTT. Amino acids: CASSLGGGTEAFF.

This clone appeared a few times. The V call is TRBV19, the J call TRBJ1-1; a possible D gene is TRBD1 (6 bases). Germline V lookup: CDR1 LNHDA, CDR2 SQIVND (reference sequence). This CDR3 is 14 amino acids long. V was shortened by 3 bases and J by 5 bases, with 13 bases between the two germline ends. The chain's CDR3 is CASSIKGVGTEAFF. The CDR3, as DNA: TGTGCCAGTAGTATTAAGGGGGTAGGGACTGAAGCTTTCTTT.

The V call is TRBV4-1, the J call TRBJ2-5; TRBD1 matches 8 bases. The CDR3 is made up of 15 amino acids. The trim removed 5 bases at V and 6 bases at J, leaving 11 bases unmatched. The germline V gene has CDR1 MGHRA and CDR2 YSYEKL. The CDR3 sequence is CASSANDRGEQTQYF. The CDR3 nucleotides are TGCGCCAGCAGCGCAAATGACAGGGGAGAGCAGACCCAGTACTTC.

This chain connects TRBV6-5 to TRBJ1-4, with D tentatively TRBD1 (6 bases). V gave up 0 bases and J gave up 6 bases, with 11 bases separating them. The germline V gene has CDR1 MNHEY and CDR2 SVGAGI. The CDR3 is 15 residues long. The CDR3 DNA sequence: TGTGCCAGCAGTTACTCGACAGGACGAGATGAAAAACTGTTTTTT. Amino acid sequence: CASSYSTGRDEKLFF.

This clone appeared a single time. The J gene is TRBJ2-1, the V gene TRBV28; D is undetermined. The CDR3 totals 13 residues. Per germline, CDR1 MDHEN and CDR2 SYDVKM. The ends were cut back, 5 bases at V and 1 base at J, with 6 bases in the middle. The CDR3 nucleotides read TGTGCCAGCAGTACACCATCCTACAATGAGCAGTTCTTC. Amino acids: CASSTPSYNEQFF.

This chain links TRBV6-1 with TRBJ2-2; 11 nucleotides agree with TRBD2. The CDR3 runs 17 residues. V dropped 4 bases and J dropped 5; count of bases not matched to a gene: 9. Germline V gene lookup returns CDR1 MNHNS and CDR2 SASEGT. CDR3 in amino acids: CASSATLAGATTGELFF. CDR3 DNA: TGTGCCAGCAGTGCAACACTAGCGGGGGCCACAACCGGGGAGCTGTTTTTT.

The CDR3 DNA reads TGCAGTGCCCCCACTAAATACGAGCAGTACTTC. Translated, it gives CSAPTKYEQYF. The rearrangement joins TRBV20-1 to TRBJ2-7; D gene ambiguous. The V and J ends lost 6 bases and 4 bases respectively, with 10 bases between them. This CDR3 contains 11 residues. The germline V gene has CDR1 DFQATT and CDR2 SNEGSKA (reference sequence).

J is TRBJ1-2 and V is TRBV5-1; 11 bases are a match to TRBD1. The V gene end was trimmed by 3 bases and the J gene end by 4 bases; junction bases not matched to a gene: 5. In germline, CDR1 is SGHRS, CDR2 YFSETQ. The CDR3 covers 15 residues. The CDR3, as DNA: TGCGCCAGCAGCTCAGGACAGGGGGCGGTCTATGGCTACACCTTC. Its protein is CASSSGQGAVYGYTF.

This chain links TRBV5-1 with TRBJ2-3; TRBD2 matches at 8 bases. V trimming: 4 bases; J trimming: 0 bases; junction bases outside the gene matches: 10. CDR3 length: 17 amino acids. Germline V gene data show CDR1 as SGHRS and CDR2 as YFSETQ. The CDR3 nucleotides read TGCGCCAGCAGCCGTCGATTAGCGGGACAAAGCACAGATACGCAGTATTTT. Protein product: CASSRRLAGQSTDTQYF. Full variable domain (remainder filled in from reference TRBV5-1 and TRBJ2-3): KAGVTQTPRYLIKTRGQQVTLSCSPISGHRSVSWYQQTPGQGLQFLFEYFSETQRNKGNFPGRFSGRQFSNSRSEMNVSTLELGDSALYLCASSRRLAGQSTDTQYFGPGTRLTVL.

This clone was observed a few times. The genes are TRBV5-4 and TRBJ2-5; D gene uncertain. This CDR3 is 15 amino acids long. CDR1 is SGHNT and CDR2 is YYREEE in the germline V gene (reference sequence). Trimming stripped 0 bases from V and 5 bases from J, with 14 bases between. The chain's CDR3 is CASSLAGWPPETQYF. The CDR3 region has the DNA TGTGCCAGCAGCTTGGCCGGGTGGCCCCCCGAGACCCAGTACTTC.